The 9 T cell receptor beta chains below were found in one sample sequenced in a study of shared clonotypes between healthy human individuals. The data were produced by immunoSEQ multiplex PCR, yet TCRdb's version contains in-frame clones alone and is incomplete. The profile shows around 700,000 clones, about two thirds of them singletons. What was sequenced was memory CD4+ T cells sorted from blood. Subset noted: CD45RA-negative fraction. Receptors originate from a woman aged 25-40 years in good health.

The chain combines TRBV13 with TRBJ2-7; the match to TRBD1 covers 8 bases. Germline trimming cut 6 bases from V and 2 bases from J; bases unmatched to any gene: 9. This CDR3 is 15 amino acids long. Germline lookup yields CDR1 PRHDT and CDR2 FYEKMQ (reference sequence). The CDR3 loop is CASSQIDRGAYEQYF. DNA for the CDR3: TGTGCCAGCAGTCAAATTGACAGGGGCGCCTACGAGCAGTACTTC.

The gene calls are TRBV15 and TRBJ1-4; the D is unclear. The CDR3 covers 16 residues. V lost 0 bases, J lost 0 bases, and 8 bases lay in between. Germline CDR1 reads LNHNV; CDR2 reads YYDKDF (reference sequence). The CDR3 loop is CATSRDWGSTNEKLFF. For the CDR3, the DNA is TGTGCCACCAGCAGAGATTGGGGTTCAACTAATGAAAAACTGTTTTTT.

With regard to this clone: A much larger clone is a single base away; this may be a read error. The CDR3 spells CASSLYQETQYF. CDR3 sequence (DNA): TGTGCCAGCAGCTTGTACCAAGAGACCCAGTACTTC. This rearrangement joins TRBV13 to TRBJ2-5; the D is unclear. Trimming cost V 3 bases and J 0 bases, with 2 bases left between them. This CDR3 region has 12 residues. Germline V gene lookup returns CDR1 PRHDT and CDR2 FYEKMQ (reference sequence). The full variable domain, completed using reference TRBV13 and TRBJ2-5, is AAGVIQSPRHLIKEKRETATLKCYPIPRHDTVYWYQQGPGQDPQFLISFYEKMQSDKGSIPDRFSAQQFSDYHSELNMSSLELGDSALYFCASSLYQETQYFGPGTRLLVL.

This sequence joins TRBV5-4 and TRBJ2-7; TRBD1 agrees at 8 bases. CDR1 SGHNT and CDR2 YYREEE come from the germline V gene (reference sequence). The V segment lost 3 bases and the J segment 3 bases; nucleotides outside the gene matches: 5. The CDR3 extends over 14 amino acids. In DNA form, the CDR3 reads TGTGCCAGCAGCTCCGACAGGGGTCGCTACGAGCAGTACTTC. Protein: CASSSDRGRYEQYF.

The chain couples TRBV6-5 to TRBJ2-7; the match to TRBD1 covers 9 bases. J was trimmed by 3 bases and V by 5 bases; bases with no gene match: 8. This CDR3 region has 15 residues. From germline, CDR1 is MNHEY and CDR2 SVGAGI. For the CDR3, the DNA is TGTGCCAGCAGTCCCCACAGGGGGCTCGACTACGAGCAGTACTTC. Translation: CASSPHRGLDYEQYF.

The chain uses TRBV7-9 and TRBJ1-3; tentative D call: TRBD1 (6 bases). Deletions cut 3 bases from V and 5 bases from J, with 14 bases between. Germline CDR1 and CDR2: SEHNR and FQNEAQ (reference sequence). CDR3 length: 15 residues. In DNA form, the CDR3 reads TGTGCCAGCAGCTTCGATACAGGGACCCGAAACACCATATATTTT. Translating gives CASSFDTGTRNTIYF.

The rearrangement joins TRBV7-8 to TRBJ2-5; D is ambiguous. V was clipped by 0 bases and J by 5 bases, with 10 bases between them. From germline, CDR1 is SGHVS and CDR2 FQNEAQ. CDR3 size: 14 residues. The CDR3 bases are TGTGCCAGCAGCTTAGCGTTACCTCAGGAGACCCAGTACTTC. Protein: CASSLALPQETQYF.

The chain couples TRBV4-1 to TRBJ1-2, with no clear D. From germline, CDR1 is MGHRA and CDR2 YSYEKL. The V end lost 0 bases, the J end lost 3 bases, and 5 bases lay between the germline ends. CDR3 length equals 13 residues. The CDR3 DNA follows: TGCGCCAGCAGCCAAGAAGAATACTATGGCTACACCTTC. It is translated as CASSQEEYYGYTF.

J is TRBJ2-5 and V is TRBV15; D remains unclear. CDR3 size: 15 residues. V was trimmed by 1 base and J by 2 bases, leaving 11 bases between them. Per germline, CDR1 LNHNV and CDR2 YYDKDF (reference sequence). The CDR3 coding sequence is TGTGCCACCAGCAGAGCAGGAGAAACGCAAGAGACCCAGTACTTC. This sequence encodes CATSRAGETQETQYF.